Sequencing of this T cell receptor beta chain was carried out in a study of blood T cell repertoires in COVID-19. Whole-study context: The United States, Italy and Spain provided the acute and convalescent COVID-19 samples. PBMCs, B-cell-depleted T cells, or T cells were the source of the cDNA or gDNA that made up the material.

In the authors' workflow: Amplification with reference gene primers provided the estimates of nucleated cell counts. Repertoires were generated with immunoSEQ multiplex PCR, while TCRdb's copy carries only in-frame clones and drops some. The V and J calls and the clone size are those of that table, but D and trimming were determined from the DNA. This sample has approximately 88,000 clones, with less than 85% found just once. Germline V lookup: CDR1 SGHTA, CDR2 FQGTGA. J lost 0 bases, V lost 8 bases, and 8 bases had no gene match. This CDR3 region has 17 residues. Sequencing was carried out using peripheral blood. The sequence came from an elderly woman with acute or convalescent COVID-19. The chain links TRBV7-3 to TRBJ2-6; TRBD1 agrees at 9 bases. The CDR3 nucleotides are TGTGCCAGCCATCCCGGGACAGGGTACTCTGGGGCCAACGTCCTGACTTTC. Residues: CASHPGTGYSGANVLTF.